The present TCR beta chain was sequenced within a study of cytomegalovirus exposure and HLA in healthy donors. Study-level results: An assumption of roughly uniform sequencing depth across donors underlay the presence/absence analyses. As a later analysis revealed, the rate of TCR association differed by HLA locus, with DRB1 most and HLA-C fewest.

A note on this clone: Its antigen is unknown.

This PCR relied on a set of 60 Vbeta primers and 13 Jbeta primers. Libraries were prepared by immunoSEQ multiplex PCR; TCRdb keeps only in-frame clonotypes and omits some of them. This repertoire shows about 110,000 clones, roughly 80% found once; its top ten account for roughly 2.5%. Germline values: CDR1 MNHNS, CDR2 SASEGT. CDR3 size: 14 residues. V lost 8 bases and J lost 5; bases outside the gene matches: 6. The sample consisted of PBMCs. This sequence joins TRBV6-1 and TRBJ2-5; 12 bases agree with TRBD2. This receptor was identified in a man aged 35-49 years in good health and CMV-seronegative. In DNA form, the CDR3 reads TGTGCCAGCTGGTGGACTAGCGGGGATGAGACCCAGTACTTC. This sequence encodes CASWWTSGDETQYF.